The present T cell receptor beta chain was sequenced within a study of blood T cell repertoires in COVID-19. V dropped 2 bases and J dropped 7 bases, with 14 bases sitting between them. This CDR3 is 14 amino acids long. Germline CDR1 is MNHEY and CDR2 is SMNVEV (reference sequence). Those who participated ranged in age from roughly 18 to 90 years and resided in about two dozen US areas. Profiled with immunoSEQ multiplex PCR; TCRdb holds only in-frame clones, not every one. This table holds about 130,000 clones, roughly 85% found once. The sample was PBMCs or T cells enriched from blood (not recorded which). The sequence was obtained from a man aged 45 to 65 who had recovered from COVID-19. V and J are TRBV27 and TRBJ1-2; the D gene is possibly TRBD1 (5 bases). The CDR3 DNA reads TGTGCCAGCAGTTTAGATCGGCAGGGTCGTGGCTACACCTTC. Protein sequence: CASSLDRQGRGYTF.